One and the same sample provided the 16 T cell receptor beta chains below, sequenced in a study of T cell clusters in autoimmune cytopenias. TRB rearrangements were amplified by touch-down multiplex PCR with mixed TRB-A/B primers. From its re-call of the multiplex PCR reads, TCRdb lists each CDR3 protein once, without DNA. This listing includes roughly 7,000 distinct CDR3 sequences. Each sample's input was roughly 250 ng genomic DNA, approximately 37,500 genome equivalents. The sample was also reused in another study, on T cell repertoires in aging, cancer and after chemotherapy.

The sequenced sample was peripheral blood. All receptors derive from a human donor in good health.

This sequence joins TRBV6-5 and TRBJ1-1. The CDR3 spans 15 residues. Germline assignment: CDR1 MNHEY and CDR2 SVGAGI. The CDR3 spells CASSRGSLVFTEAFF.

This rearrangement joins TRBV10-3 to TRBJ1-6. CDR3 length equals 13 residues. CDR1 and CDR2 (germline): ENHRY, SYGVKD. The CDR3 protein is CATREGTNSPLHF.

The chain links TRBV6-2 or TRBV6-3 to TRBJ2-5; TCRdb's D call of TRBD2 is untestable without DNA. Germline CDR1 MNHEY, CDR2 SVGEGT. CDR3 size: 14 residues. CDR3 amino acids: CASSAPLAKETQYF.

This chain links TRBV20-1 with TRBJ2-7; TCRdb's D gene call, TRBD2, goes unchecked for lack of DNA. Germline-derived CDR1 and CDR2 are DFQATT and SNEGSKA (reference sequence). The CDR3 consists of 11 residues. CDR3: CSALVTYEQYF.

The J gene is TRBJ2-5, the V gene TRBV7-6; TCRdb outputs TRBD1, but without DNA this stays unchecked. The length of the CDR3 is 14 residues. Germline CDR1 reads SGHVS; CDR2 reads FNYEAQ. The CDR3 sequence: CASSMWTNQETQYF.

The chain employs TRBV10-3 and TRBJ1-2. The germline V gene encodes CDR1 ENHRY and CDR2 SYGVKD. This CDR3 is 13 amino acids long. The CDR3 protein is CAIGQATNYGYTF.

V gene TRBV5-6 combines with J gene TRBJ2-7; TCRdb's D call of TRBD1 is untestable without DNA. Per germline, CDR1 SGHDT and CDR2 YYEEEE. This CDR3 spans 16 amino acids. CDR3 amino acids: CASNPGGYSRSYEQYF.

In terms of frequency, this clonotype is medium-sized. CDR3 region: CASSPDWDSHYEQYF. The chain recombines TRBV12-3 or TRBV12-4 with TRBJ2-7; TCRdb gives TRBD1 as the D gene, but with no DNA this cannot be confirmed. There are 15 residues in the CDR3.

The chain links TRBV6-5 to TRBJ2-5; TCRdb lists TRBD2, though no DNA is available to test this call. Germline-derived CDR1 and CDR2 are MNHEY and SVGAGI. CDR3 size: 15 residues. The CDR3 loop reads CASSYSPSGEETQYF.

J is TRBJ2-7 and V is TRBV12-3 or TRBV12-4; TCRdb's D gene call, TRBD2, goes unchecked for lack of DNA. This CDR3 contains 13 residues. This CDR3 is CASSTSGTYEQYF.

The chain has TRBV6-5 and TRBJ1-3; TCRdb's D call of TRBD1 is untestable without DNA. The CDR3 length is 15 residues. Germline V gene lookup returns CDR1 MNHEY and CDR2 SVGAGI. The CDR3 is CASSYQEGAGNTIYF.

The chain recombines TRBV6-5 with TRBJ1-3. Germline CDR1 and CDR2: MNHEY and SVGAGI. CDR3 size: 14 residues. CDR3 sequence reads: CASCYSGTGNTIYF.

J is TRBJ1-3 and V is TRBV29-1. CDR3 size: 13 residues. Germline CDR1 and CDR2: SQVTM and ANQGSEA. This CDR3 is CSVEQGYGNTIYF.

Here the CDR3 reads CASSPNRGSPLHF. V is TRBV19 and J is TRBJ1-6; the TRBD1 assignment by TCRdb is unverifiable without DNA. CDR1 LNHDA and CDR2 SQIVND come from the germline V gene (reference sequence). This CDR3 has 13 amino acids. Complete variable domain (other parts from reference TRBV19 and TRBJ1-6): DGGITQSPKYLFRKEGQNVTLSCEQNLNHDAMYWYRQDPGQGLRLIYYSQIVNDFQKGDIAEGYSVSREKKESFPLTVTSAQKNPTAFYLCASSPNRGSPLHFGNGTRLTVT.

The rearrangement uses TRBV19 and TRBJ2-3; the TCRdb call, TRBD1, lacks DNA for checking. This CDR3 spans 17 amino acids. In germline, CDR1 is LNHDA, CDR2 SQIVND (reference sequence). The CDR3 sequence: CASSTVPGTGGADTQYF.

CDR3 sequence: CASSLVGPGETQYF. V gene TRBV5-6 combines with J gene TRBJ2-5; TCRdb proposes TRBD1, but this gene call is untestable without DNA. Germline V CDR1 and CDR2: SGHDT, YYEEEE. The CDR3 has 14 residues.